This TCR beta chain came from a study of control samples from healthy donors and cancer patients. Using immunoSEQ multiplex PCR, the repertoire was profiled, and TCRdb retains in-frame clones only, with some absent. The sample lists some 120,000 clones, nearly 95% occurring once. V was trimmed by 1 base and J by 10 bases, leaving 11 bases between them. The CDR3 sequence is 13 residues long. CDR1 is SGHNT and CDR2 is YENEEA in the germline V gene. The receptor comes from a man aged 30 to 45 in good health. Specimen: blood. This chain links TRBV11-3 with TRBJ2-1; D is ambiguous. The CDR3 loop is CASSLAPGREQFF. The CDR3 DNA sequence: TGTGCCAGCAGCTTAGCGCCAGGCCGGGAGCAGTTCTTC.